The T cell receptor beta chain under discussion was sequenced for a study of tumor-infiltrating lymphocytes in primary liver carcinoma. Of note for this clonotype: The junction does not match germline at one end; this may be a read error.

A primer matching the constant region was used to make TCR beta cDNA from 450 to 500 ng of total RNA. ARM-PCR, slightly modified, supplied the TCR beta libraries through three nested multiplex PCR rounds. TCRdb analysed the multiplex PCR reads with MiXCR anew, one entry per CDR3 protein. This table has about 330,000 distinct CDR3 sequences, less than 75% appearing once. Blood RNA originated from unsorted whole blood, with germline DNA additionally extracted. The source material was peripheral blood. This TCR came from a man aged 35 to 55 with primary liver carcinoma and hepatitis B virus infection.

CDR3 amino acids: CASISGLAGGAYNGQFF. DNA for the CDR3: TGTGCCAGCATCAGTGGACTAGCGGGAGGAGCATATAATGGGCAGTTCTTC. The chain couples TRBV11-1 to TRBJ2-1, with 14 bases matching TRBD2. This CDR3 is 17 amino acids long. From germline, CDR1 is SGHAT and CDR2 FQDESV (reference sequence).